The clone carrying this T cell receptor (beta chain) showed up many times. The sample belongs to a study of response to subunit inactivated influenza vaccine. MiXCR, run by TCRdb on the RT-PCR reads, gives a single entry per CDR3 protein. The sample lists roughly 630,000 distinct CDR3 sequences, around 13% occurring once. The sequence derives from a man aged 50 or older who received an inactivated influenza vaccine. Sample: PBMCs from blood, taken roughly 15 days before vaccination.

The CDR3 coding sequence is TGTGCCAGCAGTTCTTTCAGGGCTAACTATGGCTACACCTTC. As protein: CASSSFRANYGYTF. V and J are TRBV12-3 or TRBV12-4 and TRBJ1-2, with D possibly being TRBD1 (5 bases). V was shortened by 4 bases and J by 0 bases, with 9 bases between the two germline ends. This CDR3 has 14 amino acids.